Detailed here is one TCR beta chain. Its specificity is not known. Trimming cost V 2 bases and J 4 bases, with 6 bases left between them. The CDR3 sequence is 12 residues long. This sample was included in a study of Ad26.COV2.S vaccination and SARS-CoV-2 variants. General study findings and limits: The authors reported substantial breadth in spike-specific CD8+ and CD4+ T cell responses after vaccination. Measurements of TCR breadth and depth may have given underestimates of the total T cell responses.

The table came from immunoSEQ multiplex PCR; TCRdb's copy has only in-frame clones and leaves some out. The table includes approximately 480,000 clones, 87% detected once. Described treatment: 15 to 20 received Ad26.COV2.S at low or high dose, single or two shots; five or six received placebo; per-sample allocation not given. The samples were gathered on day 63 after the first injection of vaccine or placebo. The input for sequencing was peripheral blood, taken in a trial of Ad26.COV2.S vaccine versus placebo. This TCR came from a person between 18 and 65 years old who received the Ad26.COV2.S COVID-19 vaccine or a placebo. This rearrangement joins TRBV12-3 or TRBV12-4 to TRBJ2-7; D is unclear. As DNA, the CDR3 is TGTGCCAGCAGTTTATTGGGATACGAGCAGTACTTC. As protein: CASSLLGYEQYF.